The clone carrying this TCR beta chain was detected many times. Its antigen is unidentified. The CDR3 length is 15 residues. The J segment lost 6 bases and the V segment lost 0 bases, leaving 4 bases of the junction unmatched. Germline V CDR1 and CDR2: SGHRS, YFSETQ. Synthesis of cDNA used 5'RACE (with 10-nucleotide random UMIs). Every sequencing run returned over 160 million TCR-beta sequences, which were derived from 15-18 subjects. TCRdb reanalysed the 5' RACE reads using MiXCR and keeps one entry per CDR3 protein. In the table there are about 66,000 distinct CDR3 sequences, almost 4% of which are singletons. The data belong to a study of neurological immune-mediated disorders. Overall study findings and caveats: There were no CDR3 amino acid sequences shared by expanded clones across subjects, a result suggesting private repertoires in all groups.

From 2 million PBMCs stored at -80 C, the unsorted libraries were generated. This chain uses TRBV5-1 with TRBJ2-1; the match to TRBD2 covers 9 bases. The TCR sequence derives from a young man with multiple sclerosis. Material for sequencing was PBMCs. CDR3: CASSLERGVFNEQFF. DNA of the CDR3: TGCGCCAGCAGCTTGGAGCGGGGGGTCTTCAATGAGCAGTTCTTC.